This TCR beta chain stems from a study of blood T cells in healthy people across ages. The second PCR ran roughly 7 to 12 cycles with a sample-barcoded 5' primer and J-beta primers. TCRdb called the 5' RACE reads again in MiXCR, with one record for every CDR3 protein. The sample has 1.6 million or so distinct CDR3 sequences, about 32% seen once; the top ten hold over 9%. In germline, CDR1 is SNHLY, CDR2 FYNNEI. The CDR3 extends over 17 amino acids. The V and J ends lost 3 bases and 4 bases, in that order; junction bases with no gene match: 10. Sequencing was carried out using blood. J is TRBJ2-1 and V is TRBV2; 9 bases fit TRBD2. This sequence was found in a young woman in good health. CDR3: CASSELGLAGLYNEQFF. CDR3 nucleotide sequence: TGTGCCAGCAGTGAGCTGGGGCTAGCGGGACTTTACAATGAGCAGTTCTTC.